The present TCR beta chain was sequenced within a study of CD4+ T cells in melanoma. Broader study findings: Neoantigen-specific CD4+ T cells in melanoma reportedly had diverse differentiation states.

The assay was immunoSEQ multiplex PCR, and TCRdb's table has in-frame clones only and misses some. Among fewer than 150,000 clones listed, about 90% were seen once. In regard to this clone: Its antigen is as yet unknown.

Germline-derived CDR1 and CDR2 are SGHDT and YYEEEE. This CDR3 has 14 amino acids. J lost 6 bases, V lost 2 bases, and 6 bases had no gene match. The source of this sequence is a human donor with melanoma. The chain combines TRBV5-6 with TRBJ2-3; 7 nucleotides line up with TRBD1. CDR3 protein: CASSLGQVMDTQYF. In DNA form, the CDR3 reads TGTGCCAGCAGCTTAGGACAGGTGATGGATACGCAGTATTTT.